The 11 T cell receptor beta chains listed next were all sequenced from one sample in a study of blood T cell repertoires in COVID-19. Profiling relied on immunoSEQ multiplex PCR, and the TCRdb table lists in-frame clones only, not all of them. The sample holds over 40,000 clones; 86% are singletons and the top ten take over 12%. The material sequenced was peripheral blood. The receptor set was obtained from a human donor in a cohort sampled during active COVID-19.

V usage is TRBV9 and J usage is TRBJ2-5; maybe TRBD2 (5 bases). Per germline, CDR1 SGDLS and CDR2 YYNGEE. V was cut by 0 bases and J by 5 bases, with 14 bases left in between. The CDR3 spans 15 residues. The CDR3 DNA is TGTGCCAGCAGCGTAGCGGGGAGCGTCGGTGAGACCCAGTACTTC. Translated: CASSVAGSVGETQYF.

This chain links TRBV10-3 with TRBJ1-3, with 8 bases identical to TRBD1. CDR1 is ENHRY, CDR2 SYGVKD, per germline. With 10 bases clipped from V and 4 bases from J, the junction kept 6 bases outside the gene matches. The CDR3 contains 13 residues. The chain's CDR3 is CASWTGSGNTIYF. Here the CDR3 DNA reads TGTGCCAGCTGGACAGGGTCCGGAAACACCATATATTTT.

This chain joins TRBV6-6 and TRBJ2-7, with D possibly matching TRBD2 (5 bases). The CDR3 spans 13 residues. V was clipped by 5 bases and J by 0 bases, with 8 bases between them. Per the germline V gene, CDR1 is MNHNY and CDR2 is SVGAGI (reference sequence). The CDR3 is CASSSGYSYEQYF. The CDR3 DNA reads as TGTGCCAGCAGTAGCGGCTACTCCTACGAGCAGTACTTC.

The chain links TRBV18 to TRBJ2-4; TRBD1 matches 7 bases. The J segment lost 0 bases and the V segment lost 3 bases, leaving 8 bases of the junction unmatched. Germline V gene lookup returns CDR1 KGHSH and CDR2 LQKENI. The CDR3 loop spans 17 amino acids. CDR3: CASSPLQGVGAKNIQYF. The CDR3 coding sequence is TGTGCCAGCTCACCGCTTCAGGGGGTGGGAGCCAAAAACATTCAGTACTTC.

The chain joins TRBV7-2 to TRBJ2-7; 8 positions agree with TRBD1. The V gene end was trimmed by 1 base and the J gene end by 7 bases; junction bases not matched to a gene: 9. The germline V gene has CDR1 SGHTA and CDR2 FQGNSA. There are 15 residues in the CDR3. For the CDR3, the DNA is TGTGCCAGCAGCTTAGGGACAGGGCCCTCGTGGGAGCAGTACTTC. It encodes CASSLGTGPSWEQYF.

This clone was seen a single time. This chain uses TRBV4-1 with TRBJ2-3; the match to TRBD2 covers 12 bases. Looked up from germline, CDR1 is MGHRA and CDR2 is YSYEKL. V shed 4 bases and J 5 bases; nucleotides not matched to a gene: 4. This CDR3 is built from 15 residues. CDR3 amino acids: CASSLLAGGLDTQYF. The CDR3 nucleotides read TGCGCCAGCAGCCTCCTAGCGGGAGGGTTAGATACGCAGTATTTT.

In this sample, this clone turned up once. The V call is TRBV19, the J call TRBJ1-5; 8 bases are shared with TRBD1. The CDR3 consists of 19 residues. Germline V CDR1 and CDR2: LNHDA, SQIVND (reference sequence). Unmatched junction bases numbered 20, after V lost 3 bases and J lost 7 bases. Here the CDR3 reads CASSIIGEWGRGLRQPQHF. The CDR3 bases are TGTGCCAGTAGTATCATCGGGGAATGGGGCAGGGGGCTTAGACAGCCCCAGCATTTT.

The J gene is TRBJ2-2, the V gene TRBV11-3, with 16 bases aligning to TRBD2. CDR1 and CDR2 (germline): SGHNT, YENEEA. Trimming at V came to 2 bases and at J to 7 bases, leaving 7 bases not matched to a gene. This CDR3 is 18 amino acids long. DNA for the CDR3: TGTGCCAGCAGCTTAAGGGGACTAGCGGGAGGGCCAGGCGGGGAGCTGTTTTTT. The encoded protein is CASSLRGLAGGPGGELFF.

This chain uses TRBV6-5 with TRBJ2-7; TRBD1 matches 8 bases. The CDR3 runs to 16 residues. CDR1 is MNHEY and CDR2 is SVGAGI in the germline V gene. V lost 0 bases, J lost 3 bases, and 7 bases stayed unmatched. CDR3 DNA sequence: TGTGCCAGCAGTTACTCACCGGGACAGGCCCACTACGAGCAGTACTTC. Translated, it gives CASSYSPGQAHYEQYF.

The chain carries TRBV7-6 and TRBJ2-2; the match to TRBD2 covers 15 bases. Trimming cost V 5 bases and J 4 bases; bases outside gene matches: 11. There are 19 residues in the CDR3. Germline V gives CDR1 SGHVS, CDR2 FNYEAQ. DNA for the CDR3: TGTGCCAGCAGCAAAGGACTAGCGGGAGGGCCTCGGAGCACCGGGGAGCTGTTTTTT. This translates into CASSKGLAGGPRSTGELFF.

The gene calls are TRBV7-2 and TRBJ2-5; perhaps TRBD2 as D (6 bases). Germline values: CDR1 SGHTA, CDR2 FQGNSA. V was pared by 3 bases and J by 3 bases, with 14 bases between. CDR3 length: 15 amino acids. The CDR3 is CASSFGPGLEETQYF. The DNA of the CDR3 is TGTGCCAGCAGCTTTGGACCGGGACTCGAAGAGACCCAGTACTTC.